The clone carrying this TCR beta chain was detected once. Within the sample, other DNA sequences also encode this same CDR3. The CDR3 sequence is 17 residues long. V gave up 5 bases and J gave up 1 base; unmatched junction bases: 11. Germline V gene data show CDR1 as MDHEN and CDR2 as SYDVKM. Repertoires were generated with immunoSEQ multiplex PCR, while TCRdb's copy carries only in-frame clones and drops some. Seen here are tens of thousands of clones, 82% observed once, and the top ten hold roughly 0.44%. This sample stems from a study of T cell clones after liver transplantation. The clonotype was recovered from a human patient who received a liver transplant. Some T cells may be the graft donor's. The chain recombines TRBV28 with TRBJ2-5; 9 nucleotides match TRBD2. Material: CD4+ T cells from blood, obtained roughly 3.5 years after liver transplant. The CDR3 nucleotides are TGTGCCAGCAGTCCACTCCCTGGGCGGGAGGGCCAAGAGACCCAGTACTTC. Encoded protein: CASSPLPGREGQETQYF.